This T cell receptor (beta chain) was obtained from a study of breast tumors, draining lymph nodes, adjacent tissues. Findings and limits, study-wide: Compared with lymph nodes, tumors were less diverse; compared with nontumor tissue, more.

Breast cancer patients provided tissue from their axillary draining lymph nodes. This clonotype occurred many times. The antigen is undetermined. Germline CDR1 reads MRHNA; CDR2 reads SNTAGT. The CDR3 extends over 16 amino acids. Trimming took 3 bases from V and 3 from J; bases not matched to a gene: 5. A single record per CDR3 protein comes from TCRdb applying MiXCR to the multiplex PCR reads. The sample contains some 130,000 distinct CDR3 sequences, nearly 20% of which appear only once. The sequenced material came from axillary lymph node tissue. This sequence originates from a female donor with breast cancer. Some clones in this sample may be carry-over from other donors' samples. The chain links TRBV6-4 to TRBJ2-3; 11 bases match TRBD2. The chain's CDR3 is CASSEASGRSTDTQYF. The CDR3 DNA follows: TGTGCCAGCAGTGAAGCTAGCGGGAGGAGTACAGATACGCAGTATTTT.